The next 24 T cell receptor beta chains were all read from a single sample in a study of cytomegalovirus exposure and HLA in healthy donors. Amplification used 60 Vbeta primers and 13 Jbeta primers. Sequencing was performed with immunoSEQ multiplex PCR; in TCRdb, only in-frame clones are kept and a portion is missing. The sample gives more than 65,000 clones, roughly 80% of which show up once; 20% to 25% is in the top ten. What was sequenced was PBMCs. Source of these receptors: a woman in her thirties or forties in good health and CMV-seropositive.

The chain joins TRBV7-9 to TRBJ1-2, with TRBD1 matching over 8 bases. CDR1 is SEHNR and CDR2 is FQNEAQ in the germline V gene (reference sequence). The CDR3 contains 13 residues. Trimming took 5 bases from V and 4 from J; bases not matched to a gene: 3. DNA of the CDR3: TGTGCCAGCAGCACCGACAGGGGCTATGGCTACACCTTC. This sequence encodes CASSTDRGYGYTF.

This chain links TRBV7-7 with TRBJ2-1; 11 bases align to TRBD2. The germline V gene has CDR1 SSHAT and CDR2 FNYEAQ (reference sequence). After removal of 1 base from V and 11 bases from J, the junction contained 16 bases not matched to a gene. The CDR3 totals 18 residues. The CDR3, as DNA: TGTGCCAGCAGCTTAGACCCCCCCGGGACTAGCGGCCCCAGGAAGCAGTTCTTC. Translating it yields CASSLDPPGTSGPRKQFF.

Only one count was recorded for this clone. V gene TRBV25-1 combines with J gene TRBJ1-1, with 7 bases fitting TRBD1. The CDR3 runs 15 residues. V shed 8 bases, J shed 1 base, and the junction held 10 bases outside the gene matches. Germline V gene lookup returns CDR1 MGHDK and CDR2 SYGVNS. CDR3 sequence reads: CASGPRAGGNTEAFF. CDR3 DNA sequence: TGTGCCAGCGGACCGCGCGCAGGGGGGAACACTGAAGCTTTCTTT.

This clone was recorded only once. V and J are TRBV6-5 and TRBJ2-1; TRBD1 aligns across 9 bases. The CDR3 runs to 16 residues. The germline V gene has CDR1 MNHEY and CDR2 SVGAGI. The V gene end was trimmed by 4 bases and the J gene end by 2 bases; junction bases not matched to a gene: 6. The CDR3 spells CASSFLQGATYNEQFF. In nucleotides, the CDR3 is TGTGCCAGCAGTTTCCTACAGGGGGCGACCTACAATGAGCAGTTCTTC.

The rearrangement links TRBV13 to TRBJ1-1; the D is unclear. This CDR3 is 13 amino acids long. From germline, CDR1 is PRHDT and CDR2 FYEKMQ (reference sequence). Trimming cost V 4 bases and J 5 bases, with 11 bases left between them. CDR3 in DNA: TGTGCCAGCAGCTCCTCGCGCCGGACTGAAGCTTTCTTT. Its translation is CASSSSRRTEAFF.

V usage is TRBV4-1 and J usage is TRBJ1-1; weak D call: TRBD1 (5 bases). Trimming removed 4 bases at V and 0 bases at J, with 15 bases between. This CDR3 region has 16 residues. The germline V gene has CDR1 MGHRA and CDR2 YSYEKL. In DNA, the CDR3 is TGCGCCAGCAGCCCCACCTGGAAGGGGCTGAACACTGAAGCTTTCTTT. Protein: CASSPTWKGLNTEAFF.

This clone has just one count. CDR3 residues: CASSPRTGERYGYTF. The CDR3 DNA is TGTGCCAGCAGCCCACGTACAGGGGAGAGGTATGGCTACACCTTC. The chain carries TRBV7-8 and TRBJ1-2; TRBD1 agrees at 7 bases. The junction had 11 bases not matched to a gene; V was cut back by 5 bases and J by 5 bases. The CDR3 totals 15 residues. In germline, CDR1 is SGHVS, CDR2 FQNEAQ.

This chain connects TRBV28 to TRBJ2-7; D is uncertain. Trimming shortened V by 5 bases and J by 2 bases, and 7 bases separated the two germline ends. From germline, CDR1 is MDHEN and CDR2 SYDVKM. The CDR3 totals 12 residues. CDR3 sequence: CASSPPTYEQYF. As DNA, the CDR3 is TGTGCCAGCAGTCCGCCTACCTACGAGCAGTACTTC.

This chain joins TRBV6-6 and TRBJ2-7; D is unclear. The CDR3 totals 12 residues. The germline V and J ends were trimmed by 0 bases and 5 bases, with 5 bases remaining between them. CDR1 and CDR2 (germline): MNHNY, SVGAGI (reference sequence). In DNA form, the CDR3 reads TGTGCCAGCAGTTACTCGTCTAACGAGCAGTACTTC. This encodes CASSYSSNEQYF.

CDR3 in amino acids: CAWTLQMNTEAFF. Here the CDR3 DNA reads TGTGCCTGGACCCTGCAGATGAACACTGAAGCTTTCTTT. The V and J genes are TRBV30 and TRBJ1-1; D uncertain. Germline CDR1 is GTSNPN and CDR2 is SVGIG (reference sequence). V was clipped by 4 bases and J by 0 bases, with 9 bases between them. This CDR3 is built from 13 residues.

The rearrangement joins TRBV15 to TRBJ2-7; TRBD1 matches at 9 bases. J gave up 0 bases and V 8 bases, and 8 bases lay outside the gene matches. CDR3 length equals 15 residues. Germline loops: CDR1 LNHNV, CDR2 YYDKDF (reference sequence). The CDR3 DNA is TGTGCCACCCATACTGGGACAGGGTCCTCCTACGAGCAGTACTTC. This sequence encodes CATHTGTGSSYEQYF.

This clone has a handful of counts. This chain links TRBV6-5 with TRBJ1-2; possibly TRBD1 for D (6 bases). Trimming removed 0 bases from V and 6 bases from J, with 14 bases in between. The germline gives CDR1 MNHEY, CDR2 SVGAGI. The CDR3 is made up of 15 amino acids. CDR3 region: CASSYSRRGGDGYTF. CDR3 DNA sequence: TGTGCCAGCAGTTACTCTCGCAGGGGAGGGGATGGCTACACCTTC.

The chain joins TRBV2 to TRBJ2-4; D ambiguous. Germline CDR1 reads SNHLY; CDR2 reads FYNNEI. Trimming removed 3 bases at V and 0 bases at J, with 9 bases between. The CDR3 runs 15 residues. DNA of the CDR3: TGTGCCAGCAGTGAGGTCTACCTAGCCAAAAACATTCAGTACTTC. Amino acid sequence: CASSEVYLAKNIQYF. The variable domain in full, completed from reference TRBV2 and TRBJ2-4, reads EPEVTQTPSHQVTQMGQEVILRCVPISNHLYFYWYRQILGQKVEFLVSFYNNEISEKSEIFDDQFSVERPDGSNFTLKIRSTKLEDSAMYFCASSEVYLAKNIQYFGAGTRLSVL.

The chain links TRBV7-3 to TRBJ2-1; no clear D gene. V was pared by 2 bases and J by 9 bases, with 8 bases between. This CDR3 is 12 amino acids long. Germline CDR1 is SGHTA and CDR2 is FQGTGA. CDR3 amino acids: CASSLAAREQFF. The CDR3 nucleotides read TGTGCCAGCAGCTTAGCGGCCCGTGAGCAGTTCTTC.

V and J are TRBV27 and TRBJ2-1; 14 positions match TRBD2. The CDR3 spans 18 residues. Germline V gives CDR1 MNHEY, CDR2 SMNVEV (reference sequence). V lost 6 bases and J lost 0; bases outside the gene matches: 7. The CDR3: CASRPPGTSGSSYNEQFF. The DNA for the CDR3 is TGTGCCAGCAGACCCCCCGGGACTAGCGGGAGCTCCTACAATGAGCAGTTCTTC.

J is TRBJ1-2 and V is TRBV19; 11 nucleotides agree with TRBD1. The V segment lost 4 bases and the J segment 4 bases; nucleotides outside the gene matches: 11. The CDR3 length is 17 residues. The germline V gene has CDR1 LNHDA and CDR2 SQIVND (reference sequence). CDR3 sequence reads: CASSSGPGQGGSYGYTF. CDR3 coding DNA: TGTGCCAGTAGTAGCGGTCCGGGACAGGGGGGTAGCTATGGCTACACCTTC.

The chain combines TRBV19 with TRBJ1-1; D gene uncertain. The CDR3 spans 13 residues. Between the trimmed V and J ends, which lost 3 bases and 4 bases, there was a span of 9 bases. Germline assignment: CDR1 LNHDA and CDR2 SQIVND (reference sequence). The CDR3 reads CASSIRIGTEAFF. CDR3 nucleotide sequence: TGTGCCAGTAGTATCAGAATTGGCACTGAAGCTTTCTTT.

The V call is TRBV5-5, the J call TRBJ2-3, with no clear D. Germline CDR1 and CDR2: SGHKS and YYEKEE (reference sequence). V gave up 0 bases and J gave up 3 bases, with 14 bases separating them. This CDR3 contains 16 residues. CDR3 protein: CASSLAIRTYTDTQYF. CDR3 sequence (DNA): TGTGCCAGCAGCTTGGCCATAAGAACATATACAGATACGCAGTATTTT.

The V call is TRBV2, the J call TRBJ1-2; the D is unclear. The CDR3 has 14 residues. Trimming shortened V by 6 bases and J by 3 bases, and 14 bases separated the two germline ends. CDR1 SNHLY and CDR2 FYNNEI come from the germline V gene. The CDR3 protein is CASSGTEGHYGYTF. The DNA for the CDR3 is TGTGCCAGCAGCGGAACTGAGGGTCACTATGGCTACACCTTC.

The V and J genes are TRBV15 and TRBJ2-5, with 7 bases matching TRBD1. J was trimmed by 1 base and V by 2 bases; bases with no gene match: 16. Germline V lookup: CDR1 LNHNV, CDR2 YYDKDF (reference sequence). This CDR3 is built from 19 residues. In DNA form, the CDR3 reads TGTGCCACCAGCAGATCCCCAGGTAGCGACAGGGAACGCCAAGAGACCCAGTACTTC. Translating gives CATSRSPGSDRERQETQYF.

V gene TRBV6-5 combines with J gene TRBJ2-1, with TRBD1 identical over 8 bases. Germline V gene sequence: CDR1 MNHEY, CDR2 SVGAGI. The junction had 7 bases not matched to a gene; V was cut back by 4 bases and J by 5 bases. This CDR3 contains 15 residues. The DNA of the CDR3 is TGTGCCAGCAGTTCCGCCGGGACAGGAAACAATGAGCAGTTCTTC. Its protein product is CASSSAGTGNNEQFF.

V gene TRBV11-2 combines with J gene TRBJ2-7; 7 bases are shared with TRBD1. V dropped 5 bases and J dropped 6; count of bases not matched to a gene: 7. Germline V gene data show CDR1 as SGHAT and CDR2 as FQNNGV. CDR3 size: 13 residues. The CDR3: CASSRLTGPEQYF. CDR3 bases: TGTGCCAGCAGCCGACTGACAGGGCCCGAGCAGTACTTC. Variable domain in full (rest from reference TRBV11-2 and TRBJ2-7): EAGVAQSPRYKIIEKRQSVAFWCNPISGHATLYWYQQILGQGPKLLIQFQNNGVVDDSQLPKDRFSAERLKGVDSTLKIQPAKLEDSAVYLCASSRLTGPEQYFGPGTRLTVT.

This chain uses TRBV28 with TRBJ1-2; tentatively, D is TRBD1 (5 bases). The germline V gene encodes CDR1 MDHEN and CDR2 SYDVKM. CDR3 size: 16 residues. The V and J ends lost 6 bases and 4 bases respectively, with 21 bases between them. The CDR3 here is CASSNPGREVGYGYTF. The CDR3 nucleotides read TGTGCCAGCAGCAACCCCGGCAGGGAAGTTGGCTATGGCTACACCTTC.

The chain recombines TRBV11-2 with TRBJ2-1; TRBD2 agrees at 13 bases. V gave up 5 bases and J gave up 2 bases; unmatched junction bases: 9. The germline CDR1 and CDR2 sequences are SGHAT and FQNNGV. CDR3 length: 18 residues. CDR3 residues: CASSPRPTSGRPYNEQFF. CDR3 nucleotides: TGTGCCAGCAGCCCCCGCCCGACTAGCGGGAGGCCCTACAATGAGCAGTTCTTC.